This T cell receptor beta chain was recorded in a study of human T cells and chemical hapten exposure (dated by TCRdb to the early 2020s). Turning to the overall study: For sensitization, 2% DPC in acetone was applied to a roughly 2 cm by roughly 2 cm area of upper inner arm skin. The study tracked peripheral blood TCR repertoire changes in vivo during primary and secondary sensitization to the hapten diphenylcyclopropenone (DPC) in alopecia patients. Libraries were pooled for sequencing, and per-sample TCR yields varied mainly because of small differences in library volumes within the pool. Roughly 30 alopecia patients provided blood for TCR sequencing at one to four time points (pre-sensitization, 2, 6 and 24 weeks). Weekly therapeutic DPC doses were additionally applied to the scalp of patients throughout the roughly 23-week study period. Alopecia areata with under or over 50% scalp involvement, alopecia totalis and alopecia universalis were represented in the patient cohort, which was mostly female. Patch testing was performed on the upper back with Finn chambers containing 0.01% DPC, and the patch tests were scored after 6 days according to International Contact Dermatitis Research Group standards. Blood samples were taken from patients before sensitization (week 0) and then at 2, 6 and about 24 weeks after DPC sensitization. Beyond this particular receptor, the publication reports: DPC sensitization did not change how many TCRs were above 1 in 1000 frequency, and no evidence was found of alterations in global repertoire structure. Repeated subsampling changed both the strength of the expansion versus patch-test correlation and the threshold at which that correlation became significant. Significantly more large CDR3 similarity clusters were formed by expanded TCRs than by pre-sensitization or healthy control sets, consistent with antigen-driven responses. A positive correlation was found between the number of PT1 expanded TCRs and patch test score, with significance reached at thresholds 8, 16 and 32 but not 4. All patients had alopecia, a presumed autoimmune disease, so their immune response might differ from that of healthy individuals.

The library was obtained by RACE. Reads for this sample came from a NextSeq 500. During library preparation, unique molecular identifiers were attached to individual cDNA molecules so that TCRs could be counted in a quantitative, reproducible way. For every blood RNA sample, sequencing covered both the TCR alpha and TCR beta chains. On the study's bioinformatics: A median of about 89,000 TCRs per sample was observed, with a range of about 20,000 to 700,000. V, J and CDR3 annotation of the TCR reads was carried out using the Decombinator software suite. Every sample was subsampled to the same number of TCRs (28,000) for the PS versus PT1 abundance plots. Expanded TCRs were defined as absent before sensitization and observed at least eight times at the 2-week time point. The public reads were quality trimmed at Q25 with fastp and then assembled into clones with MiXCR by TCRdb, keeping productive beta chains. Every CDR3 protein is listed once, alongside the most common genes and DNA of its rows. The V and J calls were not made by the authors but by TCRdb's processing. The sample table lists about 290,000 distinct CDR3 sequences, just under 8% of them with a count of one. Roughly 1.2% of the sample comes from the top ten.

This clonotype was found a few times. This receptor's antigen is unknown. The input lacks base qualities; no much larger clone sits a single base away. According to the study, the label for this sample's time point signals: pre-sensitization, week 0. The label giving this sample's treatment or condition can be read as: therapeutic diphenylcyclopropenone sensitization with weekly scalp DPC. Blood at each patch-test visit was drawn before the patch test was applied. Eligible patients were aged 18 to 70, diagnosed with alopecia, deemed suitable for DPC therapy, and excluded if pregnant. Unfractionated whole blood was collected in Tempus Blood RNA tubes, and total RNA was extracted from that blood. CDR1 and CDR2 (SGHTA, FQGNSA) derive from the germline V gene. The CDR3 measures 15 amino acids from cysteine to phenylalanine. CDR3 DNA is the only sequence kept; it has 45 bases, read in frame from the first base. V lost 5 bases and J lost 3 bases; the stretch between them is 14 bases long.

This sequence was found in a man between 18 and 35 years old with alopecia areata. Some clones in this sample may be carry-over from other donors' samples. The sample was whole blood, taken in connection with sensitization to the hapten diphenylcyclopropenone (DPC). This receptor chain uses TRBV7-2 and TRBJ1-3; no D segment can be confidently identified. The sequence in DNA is TGTGCCAGCAGCCTACTTGGTGGCCTTGGAAACACCATATATTTT. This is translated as CASSLLGGLGNTIYF.